This T cell receptor beta chain emerged from a study of healthy donors' naive CD4 and CD8 T cells. This CDR3 has 13 amino acids. V lost 2 bases, J lost 5 bases, and 9 bases lay in between. Germline-derived CDR1 and CDR2 are MNHNS and SASEGT. Each TCR library used approximately 500 ng of total RNA and a linear amplification protocol. TCRdb redid the calling of the reads with MiXCR, one entry per CDR3 protein. The sample gives approximately 180,000 distinct CDR3 sequences, 65% to 80% of which show up once; more than 2% is in the top ten. The specimen was naive CD4+ and CD8+ T cells sorted from blood, pooled from several donors. The source of this sequence is a pool of human donors in good health; the sample pools cells from several healthy donors. The chain recombines TRBV6-1 with TRBJ1-1, with a possible D match to TRBD1 (5 bases). The CDR3 loop is CASSELGVTEAFF. In DNA form, the CDR3 reads TGTGCCAGCAGTGAATTGGGGGTAACTGAAGCTTTCTTT.